This entry concerns a single TCR beta chain. Its antigen is still unknown. The sample belongs to a study of tumor-infiltrating lymphocytes in localized non-small cell lung cancer. Turning to the study itself: Several tumor histologies, both smoking statuses, and some post-neoadjuvant chemotherapy samples were included.

There are 13 residues in the CDR3. Germline loops: CDR1 SGHVS, CDR2 FNYEAQ. With 5 bases removed from V and 4 bases from J, the gap between germline ends came to 11 bases. The data were produced by immunoSEQ multiplex PCR, yet TCRdb's version contains in-frame clones alone and is incomplete. The table lists around 12,000 clones, approximately 80% of them singletons, with 17% in the top ten. Findings and caveats of the study: TCRbeta sequencing showed higher T cell infiltration in tumors than uninvolved lung. T-cell fraction did not differ between immunotypes IM1 and IM2. TCR sequencing covered a subset of patients with enough tissue.

The receptor comes from a human donor with non-small cell lung cancer. Sequenced sample: uninvolved lung tissue not adjacent to the tumor. The chain joins TRBV7-6 to TRBJ2-5, with unresolved D. CDR3: CASSINKGETQYF. CDR3 DNA: TGTGCCAGCAGCATAAATAAGGGAGAGACCCAGTACTTC.